This is a list of T cell receptor beta chains from one sample in a study of blood T cell repertoires in COVID-19. Libraries were prepared by immunoSEQ multiplex PCR; TCRdb keeps only in-frame clonotypes and omits some of them. The data contain approximately 71,000 clones, about nine tenths of them seen just once; the ten biggest clones take up under 6.5%. The material sequenced was peripheral blood. Receptors were obtained from a young woman with acute or convalescent COVID-19. Each CDR3 is given without its conserved first and last residue.

v_gene	j_gene	CDR3aa
TRBV6-2/TRBV6-3	TRBJ2-1	ASSSGTRNEQF
TRBV12-5	TRBJ1-1	ASGLVHGGDAF
TRBV13	TRBJ1-4	ASSSRDPQGDSATNEKLF
TRBV6-4	TRBJ2-1	ASSDSAQGGYNEQF
TRBV12-3/TRBV12-4	TRBJ1-5	ASSFFDQPQH
TRBV10-3	TRBJ1-2	AISESRTANYGYT
TRBV23-1	TRBJ1-1	ASSHRGDNENTEAF
TRBV13	TRBJ2-7	ASSLGANRYEQY
TRBV5-5	TRBJ2-1	ASSPTVVNEQF
TRBV5-4	TRBJ1-2	ASSFSGGRGYT
TRBV25-1	TRBJ1-6	ASSGGVGSPLH
TRBV4-1	TRBJ2-5	ASSPERVEETQY
TRBV18	TRBJ1-1	ASSRARTNTEAF
TRBV5-4	TRBJ2-6	ASSRDRIGANVLT
TRBV11-2	TRBJ2-5	ASSVETEAEETQY
TRBV18	TRBJ1-5	ASSSTGGNQPQH
TRBV2	TRBJ2-5	ASSGHQETQY
TRBV30	TRBJ1-1	AWDRALFTEAF
TRBV5-6	TRBJ2-1	ASSSIAGKASSYNEQF
TRBV5-4	TRBJ2-3	ASSQDRSTDTQY
TRBV5-1	TRBJ2-1	ASSFTGTSGGNEQF
TRBV7-9	TRBJ2-1	ASSLGAATEEQF
TRBV5-4	TRBJ2-3	ASRRGKTSTDTQY
TRBV11-2	TRBJ1-2	ASSLDGTGGPYT
TRBV5-6	TRBJ1-1	ASSLVFGGRTEAF
TRBV4-2	TRBJ2-1	ASSQPYNEQF
TRBV25-1	TRBJ2-1	ASSENSGVSPYNEQF
TRBV11-3	TRBJ2-3	ASSLGGGGDTDTQY
TRBV14	TRBJ2-1	ASSLTTGIEQF
TRBV30	TRBJ1-5	AWRSHTAWGNQPQH
TRBV6-5	TRBJ2-5	ASRRTGISTETQY
TRBV28	TRBJ2-1	ASSLVGQVYNEQF
TRBV30	TRBJ2-5	AWSPDSQETQY